Each of the 30 T cell receptor beta chains below was sequenced from the same sample in a study of cytomegalovirus exposure and HLA in healthy donors. Amplification used 60 Vbeta primers and 13 Jbeta primers. Assay used: immunoSEQ multiplex PCR; TCRdb lists only in-frame clones, some missing. The table records 140,000 to 150,000 clones, 60% to 85% of them present only once. The sample was PBMCs. Receptors originate from a woman in her thirties or forties in good health and CMV-seropositive.

The chain links TRBV5-4 to TRBJ2-5; D may be TRBD2 (7 bases). Germline V gene data show CDR1 as SGHNT and CDR2 as YYREEE (reference sequence). The CDR3 extends over 15 amino acids. V lost 2 bases to trimming and J lost 5 bases, with 16 bases between them. The CDR3 DNA reads TGTGCCAGCAGCTTCTTTACGGGGGGCGTGGAGACCCAGTACTTC. This encodes CASSFFTGGVETQYF. The full variable domain, with the rest looked up from reference TRBV5-4 and TRBJ2-5, is ETGVTQSPTHLIKTRGQQVTLRCSSQSGHNTVSWYQQALGQGPQFIFQYYREEENGRGNFPPRFSGLQFPNYSSELNVNALELDDSALYLCASSFFTGGVETQYFGPGTRLLVL.

The rearrangement uses TRBV5-1 and TRBJ1-4; perhaps TRBD1 as D (6 bases). Germline V gene data show CDR1 as SGHRS and CDR2 as YFSETQ. The CDR3 sequence is 15 residues long. The V end was cut by 0 bases, the J end by 5 bases, with 11 bases between. DNA for the CDR3: TGCGCCAGCAGCTTGGGACAGGCCGGGAATGAAAAACTGTTTTTT. Residues: CASSLGQAGNEKLFF.

This clone was detected only once. At one of its ends the junction is not consistent with the germline gene, which may arise from a read error. The chain employs TRBV7-9 and TRBJ2-7; 8 bases agree with TRBD1. This CDR3 is built from 12 residues. CDR1 and CDR2 (germline): SEHNR, FQNEAQ (reference sequence). For the CDR3, the DNA is TGTTCCAGCAGCGGACAGGGAGGCGAGCAGTACTTC. Its protein product is CSSSGQGGEQYF.

The V gene is TRBV9, the J gene TRBJ2-7; possibly TRBD1 for D (6 bases). The germline V and J ends were trimmed by 0 bases and 2 bases, with 9 bases remaining between them. This CDR3 comprises 14 residues. CDR1 SGDLS and CDR2 YYNGEE come from the germline V gene. The CDR3 DNA reads TGTGCCAGCAGCGTAGATGCAGGGGCCTACGAGCAGTACTTC. This encodes CASSVDAGAYEQYF.

CDR3 in DNA: TGTGCCAGTAGGAGGGGGTTGGGCACTGAAGCTTTCTTT. This translates into CASRRGLGTEAFF. The rearrangement links TRBV19 to TRBJ1-1; a weak D match, TRBD1 (6 bases). Germline CDR1 LNHDA, CDR2 SQIVND (reference sequence). Trimming shortened V by 6 bases and J by 4 bases, and 12 bases separated the two germline ends. The CDR3 spans 13 residues.

The gene calls are TRBV5-1 and TRBJ2-5; D not certain. The CDR3 contains 15 residues. Trimming took off 0 bases at V and 0 bases at J, with 9 bases between the two ends. Germline CDR1 is SGHRS and CDR2 is YFSETQ. CDR3 protein: CASSLGPGNQETQYF. In DNA form, the CDR3 reads TGCGCCAGCAGCTTGGGGCCAGGCAACCAAGAGACCCAGTACTTC.

The CDR3 DNA is TGCAGCGTGCGGGACAGGGGCTCGGGGGAGCAGTACTTC. This sequence encodes CSVRDRGSGEQYF. V usage is TRBV29-1 and J usage is TRBJ2-7; TRBD1 agrees at 10 bases. V was pared by 6 bases and J by 7 bases, with 9 bases of the junction left unmatched. Germline V gives CDR1 SQVTM, CDR2 ANQGSEA. The CDR3 contains 13 residues.

The chain employs TRBV2 and TRBJ2-7, with 7 nucleotides matching TRBD2. There are 12 residues in the CDR3. The germline V gene has CDR1 SNHLY and CDR2 FYNNEI. The V segment lost 6 bases and the J segment 2 bases; nucleotides outside the gene matches: 1. The chain's CDR3 is CASRGTTYEQYF. In nucleotides, the CDR3 is TGTGCCAGCAGAGGGACTACCTACGAGCAGTACTTC.

The CDR3 sequence is CASSPATRGAHGYTF. CDR3 DNA: TGTGCCAGCAGCCCAGCTACCCGGGGGGCTCATGGCTACACCTTC. The rearrangement uses TRBV7-6 and TRBJ1-2; weak D call: TRBD1 (6 bases). CDR1 SGHVS and CDR2 FNYEAQ come from the germline V gene. The germline V and J ends were trimmed by 5 bases and 6 bases, with 19 bases remaining between them. The CDR3 contains 15 residues. The full variable domain, rest sourced from reference TRBV7-6 and TRBJ1-2, is GAGVSQSPRYKVTKRGQDVALRCDPISGHVSLYWYRQALGQGPEFLTYFNYEAQQDKSGLPNDRFSAERPEGSISTLTIQRTEQRDSAMYRCASSPATRGAHGYTFGSGTRLTVV.

This clone has just a few counts. V gene TRBV6-1 combines with J gene TRBJ2-7, with D perhaps matching TRBD2 (6 bases). This CDR3 has 14 amino acids. V lost 0 bases, J lost 2 bases, and 8 bases lay in between. The germline gives CDR1 MNHNS, CDR2 SASEGT. The CDR3 DNA is TGTGCCAGCAGTGAAGCGGGGGGTACCTACGAGCAGTACTTC. It codes for CASSEAGGTYEQYF.

The CDR3 sequence: CASSRRQGVWDTQYF. As DNA, the CDR3 is TGTGCCAGCAGCCGCAGACAGGGAGTGTGGGATACGCAGTATTTT. The chain is built from TRBV27 and TRBJ2-3; 7 bases match TRBD1. V trimming: 6 bases; J trimming: 6 bases; junction bases outside the gene matches: 12. Per the germline V gene, CDR1 is MNHEY and CDR2 is SMNVEV (reference sequence). This CDR3 has 15 residues.

This chain connects TRBV18 to TRBJ1-4; D might be TRBD1 (5 bases). The germline V and J ends were trimmed by 3 bases and 3 bases, with 14 bases remaining between them. Germline V gene lookup returns CDR1 KGHSH and CDR2 LQKENI. The CDR3 totals 16 residues. CDR3 in amino acids: CASSPQPKGSNEKLFF. The CDR3 DNA sequence: TGTGCCAGCTCACCCCAACCCAAGGGGTCTAATGAAAAACTGTTTTTT.

This chain connects TRBV2 to TRBJ2-5; 7 bases are shared with TRBD2. V was pared by 8 bases and J by 4 bases, with 4 bases of the junction left unmatched. Germline loops: CDR1 SNHLY, CDR2 FYNNEI. This CDR3 has 12 residues. The CDR3 region is CASAGVGETQYF. In DNA, the CDR3 is TGTGCCAGCGCGGGAGTGGGAGAGACCCAGTACTTC. Drawing the rest from reference TRBV2 and TRBJ2-5, the complete variable domain is EPEVTQTPSHQVTQMGQEVILRCVPISNHLYFYWYRQILGQKVEFLVSFYNNEISEKSEIFDDQFSVERPDGSNFTLKIRSTKLEDSAMYFCASAGVGETQYFGPGTRLLVL.

This clone was detected only once. The J gene is TRBJ1-5, the V gene TRBV2; 8 bases agree with TRBD1. Germline CDR1 and CDR2: SNHLY and FYNNEI. The CDR3 contains 15 residues. Trimming removed 6 bases from V and 4 bases from J; junction bases left unmatched: 8. CDR3 sequence: CASRTETGVNQPQHF. CDR3 nucleotide sequence: TGTGCCAGCAGGACCGAGACAGGGGTTAATCAGCCCCAGCATTTT. Filled out from reference TRBV2 and TRBJ1-5, the complete variable domain reads EPEVTQTPSHQVTQMGQEVILRCVPISNHLYFYWYRQILGQKVEFLVSFYNNEISEKSEIFDDQFSVERPDGSNFTLKIRSTKLEDSAMYFCASRTETGVNQPQHFGDGTRLSIL.

This chain links TRBV6-6 with TRBJ2-1, with D possibly TRBD2 on 6 matching bases. CDR1 is MNHNY, CDR2 SVGAGI, per germline (reference sequence). The CDR3 covers 13 residues. The germline V and J ends were trimmed by 8 bases and 3 bases, with 11 bases remaining between them. The CDR3 sequence: CASQAGGYNEQFF. CDR3 bases: TGTGCCAGCCAGGCCGGGGGCTACAATGAGCAGTTCTTC.

This rearrangement joins TRBV19 to TRBJ2-2; TRBD1 matches at 12 bases. V shed 3 bases and J 6 bases; nucleotides not matched to a gene: 2. CDR1 and CDR2 (germline): LNHDA, SQIVND (reference sequence). This CDR3 has 15 amino acids. The CDR3 DNA follows: TGTGCCAGTAGTATGGGACAGGGGGCTTCCGGGGAGCTGTTTTTT. Its translation is CASSMGQGASGELFF.

The V call is TRBV9, the J call TRBJ1-5, with TRBD1 matching over 8 bases. The CDR3 contains 14 residues. V was clipped by 0 bases and J by 5 bases; unmatched bases: 1. In germline, CDR1 is SGDLS, CDR2 YYNGEE. The CDR3 bases are TGTGCCAGCAGCGTAGCAGGGGGCTATCAGCCCCAGCATTTT. It specifies CASSVAGGYQPQHF.

This chain links TRBV18 with TRBJ1-2; D is undetermined. The CDR3 totals 15 residues. The V gene's germline CDR1 is KGHSH and CDR2 LQKENI. Trimming removed 4 bases at V and 0 bases at J, with 12 bases between. This CDR3 reads CASSLRGRANYGYTF. As DNA, the CDR3 is TGTGCCAGCTCACTTCGAGGCCGAGCTAACTATGGCTACACCTTC.

The J gene is TRBJ1-1, the V gene TRBV6-1; TRBD1 aligns across 7 bases. J lost 4 bases, V lost 6 bases, and 11 bases had no gene match. This CDR3 has 15 residues. Germline-derived CDR1 and CDR2 are MNHNS and SASEGT. As DNA, the CDR3 is TGTGCCAGCAGCGCCCTTGGACAGGCGTCCACTGAAGCTTTCTTT. This translates into CASSALGQASTEAFF.

This sequence joins TRBV27 and TRBJ2-5; 12 bases align to TRBD1. Germline V gene sequence: CDR1 MNHEY, CDR2 SMNVEV (reference sequence). V shed 6 bases, J shed 5 bases, and the junction held 13 bases outside the gene matches. The CDR3 totals 17 residues. CDR3 sequence (DNA): TGTGCCAGCAGCTCGGGGCCGGGACAGGGGGCCGGCGAGACCCAGTACTTC. It yields the protein CASSSGPGQGAGETQYF.

The rearrangement joins TRBV9 to TRBJ1-1; 7 bases are a match to TRBD1. Per germline, CDR1 SGDLS and CDR2 YYNGEE. This CDR3 region has 16 residues. Losses at the gene ends were 3 bases for V and 0 bases for J; bases not matched to a gene: 8. The DNA of the CDR3 is TGTGCCAGCAGCGAGTGGCCGGGACAGATGAACACTGAAGCTTTCTTT. This gives the protein CASSEWPGQMNTEAFF. The variable domain in full, completed from reference TRBV9 and TRBJ1-1, reads DSGVTQTPKHLITATGQRVTLRCSPRSGDLSVYWYQQSLDQGLQFLIQYYNGEERAKGNILERFSAQQFPDLHSELNLSSLELGDSALYFCASSEWPGQMNTEAFFGQGTRLTVV.

This clone occurred many times. This chain connects TRBV15 to TRBJ2-1; D perhaps matches TRBD1 (6 bases). This CDR3 region has 15 residues. V lost 3 bases, J lost 6 bases, and 15 bases lay in between. Germline assignment: CDR1 LNHNV and CDR2 YYDKDF (reference sequence). CDR3 nucleotides: TGTGCCACCAGCAGGAGGAAAACAGGGAGCAATGAGCAGTTCTTC. Protein sequence: CATSRRKTGSNEQFF.

V usage is TRBV5-4 and J usage is TRBJ1-2, with a possible D match to TRBD1 (6 bases). The CDR3 extends over 13 amino acids. Looked up from germline, CDR1 is SGHNT and CDR2 is YYREEE (reference sequence). Between the trimmed V and J ends, which lost 3 bases and 6 bases, there was a span of 12 bases. In DNA form, the CDR3 reads TGTGCCAGCAGCTGGGGGACAACCGATGGCTACACCTTC. Protein sequence: CASSWGTTDGYTF.

The chain recombines TRBV15 with TRBJ2-5, with D perhaps TRBD1 (6 bases). The DNA end is a closer match to TRBJ2-7, so the J assignment may be wrong. This CDR3 has 17 residues. CDR1 and CDR2 from the germline V gene are LNHNV and YYDKDF (reference sequence). The CDR3 loop reads CATSRECFLRDTYEQYF. CDR3 DNA sequence: TGTGCCACCAGCAGAGAATGCTTTCTCCGGGACACCTACGAGCAGTACTTC.

The chain couples TRBV5-1 to TRBJ2-7; weak D call: TRBD2 (5 bases). From germline, CDR1 is SGHRS and CDR2 YFSETQ. Trimming took off 5 bases at V and 0 bases at J, with 6 bases between the two ends. The CDR3 length is 12 residues. The CDR3 sequence: CASRGSSYEQYF. CDR3 DNA: TGCGCCAGCAGGGGGAGCTCCTACGAGCAGTACTTC.

The rearrangement links TRBV7-6 to TRBJ1-4, with 11 bases aligning to TRBD1. The germline V gene has CDR1 SGHVS and CDR2 FNYEAQ. V lost 5 bases to trimming and J lost 8 bases; unmatched junction nucleotides: 4. There are 14 residues in the CDR3. CDR3 DNA: TGTGCCAGCAGCATTGGACAGGGGGCAGAAAAACTGTTTTTT. Its translation: CASSIGQGAEKLFF.

The V and J genes are TRBV7-9 and TRBJ1-6; D is undetermined. Looked up from germline, CDR1 is SEHNR and CDR2 is FQNEAQ (reference sequence). Trimming pared 0 bases from V and 7 bases from J, leaving 7 bases between. CDR3 size: 14 residues. DNA of the CDR3: TGTGCCAGCAGCTTAGCCCTACCCAATTCACCCCTCCACTTT. This translates into CASSLALPNSPLHF.

This clone appeared once. J is TRBJ2-7 and V is TRBV5-1, with 7 bases that match TRBD2. The CDR3 has 14 amino acids. V gave up 3 bases and J gave up 2 bases; unmatched junction bases: 5. Germline V gives CDR1 SGHRS, CDR2 YFSETQ. The CDR3 loop reads CASSSSGGTYEQYF. Written as DNA, the CDR3 is TGCGCCAGCAGCTCCTCCGGGGGGACCTACGAGCAGTACTTC.

This sequence joins TRBV4-1 and TRBJ1-6; D gene uncertain. The CDR3 totals 13 residues. Trimming removed 0 bases from V and 10 bases from J, with 7 bases in between. Germline CDR1 MGHRA, CDR2 YSYEKL. CDR3 in DNA: TGCGCCAGCAGCCAAGATCACCAGTCACCCCTCCACTTT. Translation gives CASSQDHQSPLHF.

The chain is built from TRBV28 and TRBJ1-1, with D possibly matching TRBD1 (5 bases). Germline V gene data show CDR1 as MDHEN and CDR2 as SYDVKM. This CDR3 is built from 12 residues. V was shortened by 6 bases and J by 0 bases, with 5 bases between the two germline ends. The CDR3 bases are TGTGCCAGCAGGACAGTGAACACTGAAGCTTTCTTT. This codes for CASRTVNTEAFF.